This entry concerns a single T cell receptor beta chain. This specimen comes from a study of blood T cell repertoires in COVID-19. The J segment lost 1 base and the V segment lost 5 bases, leaving 7 bases of the junction unmatched. The CDR3 extends over 16 amino acids. The germline V gene encodes CDR1 SGHVS and CDR2 FQNEAQ. Original processing methods: For nucleated cells, counts were estimated from reference gene primer amplification. The protocol was immunoSEQ multiplex PCR, while the TCRdb copy is restricted to in-frame clones and leaves out a portion. The V and J calls and the clone size are those of that table, but D and trimming were determined from the DNA. The table records about 260,000 clones, roughly nine tenths of them present only once.

Specimen: PBMCs or T cells enriched from blood (not recorded which). The chain recombines TRBV7-8 with TRBJ2-1; 8 positions agree with TRBD2. This receptor was identified in a woman aged 45-65 years who had recovered from COVID-19. CDR3 protein: CASSPSLAGSYNEQFF. The CDR3 DNA reads TGTGCCAGCAGCCCAAGTTTAGCGGGGTCCTACAATGAGCAGTTCTTC.